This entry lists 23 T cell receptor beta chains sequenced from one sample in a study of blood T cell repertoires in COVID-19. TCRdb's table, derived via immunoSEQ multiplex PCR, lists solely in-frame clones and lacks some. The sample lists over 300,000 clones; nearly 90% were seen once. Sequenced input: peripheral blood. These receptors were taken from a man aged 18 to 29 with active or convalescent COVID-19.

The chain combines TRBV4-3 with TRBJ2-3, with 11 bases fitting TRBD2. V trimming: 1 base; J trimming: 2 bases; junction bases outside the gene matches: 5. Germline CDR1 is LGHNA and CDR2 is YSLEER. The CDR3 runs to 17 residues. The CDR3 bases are TGCGCCAGCAGCCAAGTAGAGACTAGCGGGAACACAGATACGCAGTATTTT. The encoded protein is CASSQVETSGNTDTQYF.

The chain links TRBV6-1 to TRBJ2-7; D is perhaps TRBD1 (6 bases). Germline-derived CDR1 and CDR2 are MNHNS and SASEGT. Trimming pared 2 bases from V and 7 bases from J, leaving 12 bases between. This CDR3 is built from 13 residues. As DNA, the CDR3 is TGTGCCAGCAGTGAAAAGACAGGTAGGGAGCAGTACTTC. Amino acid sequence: CASSEKTGREQYF.

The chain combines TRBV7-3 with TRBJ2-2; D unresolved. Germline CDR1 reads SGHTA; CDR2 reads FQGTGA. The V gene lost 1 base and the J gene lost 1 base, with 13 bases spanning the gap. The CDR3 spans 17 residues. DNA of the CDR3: TGTGCCAGCAGCTTAAAGATTGGGCTTAAGAACACCGGGGAGCTGTTTTTT. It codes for CASSLKIGLKNTGELFF.

In DNA, the CDR3 is TGTGCTAGTGGTTCGGGGGGGGACAATGAGCAGTTCTTC. It yields the protein CASGSGGDNEQFF. V and J are TRBV12-5 and TRBJ2-1; 8 bases agree with TRBD2. The germline V gene has CDR1 LGHNT and CDR2 FRNRAP. With 4 bases clipped from V and 5 bases from J, the junction kept 1 base outside the gene matches. The CDR3 sequence is 13 residues long.

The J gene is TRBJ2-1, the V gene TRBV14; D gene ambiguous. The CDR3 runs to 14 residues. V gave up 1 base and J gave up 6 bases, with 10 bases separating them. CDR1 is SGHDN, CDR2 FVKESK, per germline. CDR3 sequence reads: CASSQASAGNEQFF. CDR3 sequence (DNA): TGTGCCAGCAGCCAAGCGAGTGCAGGCAATGAGCAGTTCTTC.

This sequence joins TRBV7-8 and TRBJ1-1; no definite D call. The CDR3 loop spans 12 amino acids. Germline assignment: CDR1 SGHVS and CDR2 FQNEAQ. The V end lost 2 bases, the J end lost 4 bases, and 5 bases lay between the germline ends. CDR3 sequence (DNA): TGTGCCAGCAGCTTATCAGTCACTGAAGCTTTCTTT. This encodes CASSLSVTEAFF.

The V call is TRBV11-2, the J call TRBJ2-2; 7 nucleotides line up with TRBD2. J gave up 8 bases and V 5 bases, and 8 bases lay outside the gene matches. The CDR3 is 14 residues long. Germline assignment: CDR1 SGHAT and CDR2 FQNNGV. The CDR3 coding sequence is TGTGCCAGCAGCGCAGGACTAGTTTCGGGGGAGCTGTTTTTT. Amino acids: CASSAGLVSGELFF.

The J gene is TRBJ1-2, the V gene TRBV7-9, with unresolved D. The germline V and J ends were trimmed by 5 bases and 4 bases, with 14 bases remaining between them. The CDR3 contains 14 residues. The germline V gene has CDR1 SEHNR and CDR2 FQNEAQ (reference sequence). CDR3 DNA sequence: TGTGCCAGCAGCCGGGAAGGTTTCCGCTATGGCTACACCTTC. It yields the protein CASSREGFRYGYTF.

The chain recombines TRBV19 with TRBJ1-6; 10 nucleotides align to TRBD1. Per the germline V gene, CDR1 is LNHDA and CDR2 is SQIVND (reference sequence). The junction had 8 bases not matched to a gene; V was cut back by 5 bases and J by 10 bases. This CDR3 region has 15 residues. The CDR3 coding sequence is TGTGCCAGTAGTCCGGACAGGGGGATCTGGTCACCCCTCCACTTT. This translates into CASSPDRGIWSPLHF. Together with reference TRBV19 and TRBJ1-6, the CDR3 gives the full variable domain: DGGITQSPKYLFRKEGQNVTLSCEQNLNHDAMYWYRQDPGQGLRLIYYSQIVNDFQKGDIAEGYSVSREKKESFPLTVTSAQKNPTAFYLCASSPDRGIWSPLHFGNGTRLTVT.

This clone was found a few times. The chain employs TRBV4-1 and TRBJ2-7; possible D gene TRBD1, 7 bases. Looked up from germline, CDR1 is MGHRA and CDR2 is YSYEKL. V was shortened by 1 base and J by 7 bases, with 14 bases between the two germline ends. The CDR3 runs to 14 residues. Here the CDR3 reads CASSQGGTDSEQYF. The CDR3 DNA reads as TGCGCCAGCAGCCAAGGCGGGACAGATTCGGAGCAGTACTTC.

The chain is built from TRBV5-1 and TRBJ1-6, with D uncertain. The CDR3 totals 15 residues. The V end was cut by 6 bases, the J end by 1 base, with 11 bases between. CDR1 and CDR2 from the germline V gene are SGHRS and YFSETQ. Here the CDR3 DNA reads TGCGCCAGCACCTCAGACTTATCCTATAATTCACCCCTCCACTTT. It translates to CASTSDLSYNSPLHF.

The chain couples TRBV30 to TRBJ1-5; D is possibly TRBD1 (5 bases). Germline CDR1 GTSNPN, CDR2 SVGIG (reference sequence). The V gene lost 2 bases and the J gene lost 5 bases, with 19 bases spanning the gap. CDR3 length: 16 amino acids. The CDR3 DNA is TGTGCCTGGAGTCCCCGACAGTTGTGTCCCGATCAGCCCCAGCATTTT. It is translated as CAWSPRQLCPDQPQHF.

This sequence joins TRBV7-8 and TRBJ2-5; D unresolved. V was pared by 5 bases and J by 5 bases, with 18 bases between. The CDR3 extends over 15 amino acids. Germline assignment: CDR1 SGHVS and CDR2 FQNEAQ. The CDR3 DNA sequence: TGTGCCAGCAGCATCGACATCCCCGCCGGTGAGACCCAGTACTTC. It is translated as CASSIDIPAGETQYF.

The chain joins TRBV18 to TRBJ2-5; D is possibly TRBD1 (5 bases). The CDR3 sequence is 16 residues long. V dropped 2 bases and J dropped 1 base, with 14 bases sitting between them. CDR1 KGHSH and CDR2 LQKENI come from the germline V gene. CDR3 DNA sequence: TGTGCCAGCTCACCAATAATCGGCCAGGGCCAAGAGACCCAGTACTTC. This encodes CASSPIIGQGQETQYF.

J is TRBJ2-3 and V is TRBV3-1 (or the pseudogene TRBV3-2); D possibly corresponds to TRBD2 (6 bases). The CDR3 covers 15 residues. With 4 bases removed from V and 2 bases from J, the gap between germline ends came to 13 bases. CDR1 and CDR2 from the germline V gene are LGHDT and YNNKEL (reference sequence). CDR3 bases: TGTGCCAGCAGCCCGCGGGGCCTACCCACAGATACGCAGTATTTT. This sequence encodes CASSPRGLPTDTQYF.

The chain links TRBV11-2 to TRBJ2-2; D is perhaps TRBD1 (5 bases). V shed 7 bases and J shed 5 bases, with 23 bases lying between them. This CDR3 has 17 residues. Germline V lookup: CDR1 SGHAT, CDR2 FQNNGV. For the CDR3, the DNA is TGTGCCAGCACTGACCAGGGCAGGGCTAGGATAACCGGGGAGCTGTTTTTT. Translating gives CASTDQGRARITGELFF.

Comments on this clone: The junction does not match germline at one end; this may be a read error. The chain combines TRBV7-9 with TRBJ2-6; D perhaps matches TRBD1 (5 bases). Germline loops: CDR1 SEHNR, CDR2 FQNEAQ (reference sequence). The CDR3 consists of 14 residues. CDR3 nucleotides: TGTGCCAGCAGCCCCTTTGTTGGGGCCAACGTGCTGACTTTC. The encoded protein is CASSPFVGANVLTF.

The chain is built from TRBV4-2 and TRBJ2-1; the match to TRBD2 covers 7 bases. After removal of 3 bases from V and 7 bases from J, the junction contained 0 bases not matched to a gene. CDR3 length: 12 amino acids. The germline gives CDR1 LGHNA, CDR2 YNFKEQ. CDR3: CASSQGGNEQFF. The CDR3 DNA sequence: TGTGCCAGCAGCCAGGGGGGGAATGAGCAGTTCTTC.

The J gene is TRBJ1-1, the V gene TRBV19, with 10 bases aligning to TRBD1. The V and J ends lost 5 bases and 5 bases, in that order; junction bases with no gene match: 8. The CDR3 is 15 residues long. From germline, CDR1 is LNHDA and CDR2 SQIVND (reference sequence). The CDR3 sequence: CASSSRTGGDTEAFF. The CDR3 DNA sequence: TGTGCCAGTAGTTCTCGGACAGGGGGGGATACTGAAGCTTTCTTT.

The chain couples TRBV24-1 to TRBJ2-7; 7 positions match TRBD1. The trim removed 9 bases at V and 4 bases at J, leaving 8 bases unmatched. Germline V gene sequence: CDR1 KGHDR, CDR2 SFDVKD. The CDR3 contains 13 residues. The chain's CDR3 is CATQSGGSYEQYF. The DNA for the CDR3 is TGTGCCACCCAATCAGGGGGAAGTTACGAGCAGTACTTC.

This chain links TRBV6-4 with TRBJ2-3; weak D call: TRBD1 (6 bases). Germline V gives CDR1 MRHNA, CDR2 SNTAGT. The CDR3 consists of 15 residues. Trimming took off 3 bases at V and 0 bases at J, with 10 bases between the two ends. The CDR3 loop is CASSESGHSTDTQYF. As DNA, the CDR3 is TGTGCCAGCAGTGAATCGGGACACAGCACAGATACGCAGTATTTT.

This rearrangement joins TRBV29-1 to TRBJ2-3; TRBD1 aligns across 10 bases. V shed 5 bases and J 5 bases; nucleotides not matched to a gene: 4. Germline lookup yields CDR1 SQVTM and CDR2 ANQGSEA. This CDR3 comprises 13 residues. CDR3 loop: CSVRTGGGDTQYF. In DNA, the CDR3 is TGCAGCGTTCGGACAGGGGGGGGAGATACGCAGTATTTT.

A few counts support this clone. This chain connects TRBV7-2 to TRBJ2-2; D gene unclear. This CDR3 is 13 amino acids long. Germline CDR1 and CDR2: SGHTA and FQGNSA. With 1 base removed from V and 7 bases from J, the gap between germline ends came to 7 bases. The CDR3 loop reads CASSLGQVGELFF. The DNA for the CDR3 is TGTGCCAGCAGCTTAGGGCAGGTCGGGGAGCTGTTTTTT.